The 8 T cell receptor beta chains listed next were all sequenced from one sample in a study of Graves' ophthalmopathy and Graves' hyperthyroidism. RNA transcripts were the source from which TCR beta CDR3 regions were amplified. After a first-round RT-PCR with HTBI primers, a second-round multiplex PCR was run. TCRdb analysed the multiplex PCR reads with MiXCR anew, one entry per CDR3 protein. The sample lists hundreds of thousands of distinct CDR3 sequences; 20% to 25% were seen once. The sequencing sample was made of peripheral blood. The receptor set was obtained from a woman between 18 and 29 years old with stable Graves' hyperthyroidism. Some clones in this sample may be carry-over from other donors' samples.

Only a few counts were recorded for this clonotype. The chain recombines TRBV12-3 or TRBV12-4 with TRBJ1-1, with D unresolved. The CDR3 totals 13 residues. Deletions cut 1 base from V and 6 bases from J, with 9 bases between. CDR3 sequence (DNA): TGTGCCAGCAGTTTAGGGGTTTGGGCTGAAGCTTTCTTT. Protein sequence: CASSLGVWAEAFF.

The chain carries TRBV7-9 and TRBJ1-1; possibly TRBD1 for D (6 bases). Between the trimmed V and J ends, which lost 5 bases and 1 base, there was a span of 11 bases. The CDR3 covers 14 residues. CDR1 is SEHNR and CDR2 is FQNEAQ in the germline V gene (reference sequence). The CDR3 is CASSVDSSNTEAFF. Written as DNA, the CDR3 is TGTGCCAGCAGCGTGGACAGTTCGAACACTGAAGCTTTCTTT.

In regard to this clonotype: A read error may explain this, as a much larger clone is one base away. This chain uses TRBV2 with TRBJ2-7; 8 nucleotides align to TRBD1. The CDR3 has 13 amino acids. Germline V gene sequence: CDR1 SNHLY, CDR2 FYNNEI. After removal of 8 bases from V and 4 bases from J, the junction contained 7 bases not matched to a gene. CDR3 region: CASRSGGQYEQYV. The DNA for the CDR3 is TGTGCCAGCCGCTCAGGGGGCCAGTACGAGCAGTACGTC.

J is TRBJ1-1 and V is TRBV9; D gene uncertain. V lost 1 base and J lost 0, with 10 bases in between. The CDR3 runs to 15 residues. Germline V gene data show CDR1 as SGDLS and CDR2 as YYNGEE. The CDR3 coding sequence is TGTGCCAGCAGCGTAAGTTCCGGAATGAACACTGAAGCTTTCTTT. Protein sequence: CASSVSSGMNTEAFF.

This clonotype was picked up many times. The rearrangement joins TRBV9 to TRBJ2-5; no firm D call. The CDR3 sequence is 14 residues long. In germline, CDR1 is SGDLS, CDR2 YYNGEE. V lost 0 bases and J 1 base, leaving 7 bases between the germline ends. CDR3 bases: TGTGCCAGCAGCGTAGGCTCCTCCCAAGAGACCCAGTACTTC. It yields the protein CASSVGSSQETQYF.

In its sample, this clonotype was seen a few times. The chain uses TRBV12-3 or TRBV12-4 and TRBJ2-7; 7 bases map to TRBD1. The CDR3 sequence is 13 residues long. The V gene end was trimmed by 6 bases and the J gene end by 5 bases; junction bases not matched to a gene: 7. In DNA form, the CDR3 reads TGTGCCAGCAGGAGGGACAGATACCACGAGCAGTACTTC. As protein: CASRRDRYHEQYF.

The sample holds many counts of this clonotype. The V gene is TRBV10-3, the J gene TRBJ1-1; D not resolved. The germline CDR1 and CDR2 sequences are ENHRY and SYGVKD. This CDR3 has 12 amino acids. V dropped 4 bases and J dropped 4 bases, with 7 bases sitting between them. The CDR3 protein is CAISGAPTEAFF. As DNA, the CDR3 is TGTGCCATCAGTGGTGCACCCACTGAAGCTTTCTTT.

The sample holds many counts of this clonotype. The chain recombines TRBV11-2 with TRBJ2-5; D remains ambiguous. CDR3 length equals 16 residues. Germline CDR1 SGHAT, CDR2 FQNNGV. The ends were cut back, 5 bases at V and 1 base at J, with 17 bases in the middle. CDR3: CASSRVTTPTQETQYF. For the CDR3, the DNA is TGTGCCAGCAGCCGAGTAACCACCCCCACCCAAGAGACCCAGTACTTC.